Each of the 18 T cell receptor beta chains below was sequenced from the same sample in a study of T cell changes during pregnancy in multiple sclerosis. TCRdb's copy holds only in-frame clones and misses some; the assay was immunoSEQ multiplex PCR. The sample includes 35,000 to 45,000 clones, 90% of them seen just once. The specimen was CD4+ T cells from peripheral blood mononuclear cells, collected in the first trimester of pregnancy. The receptors here all came from a female donor in good health, enrolled as a control in a pregnancy study.

The chain uses TRBV10-3 and TRBJ1-4; 11 nucleotides line up with TRBD1. This CDR3 is 15 amino acids long. V shed 3 bases, J shed 6 bases, and the junction held 3 bases outside the gene matches. Germline loops: CDR1 ENHRY, CDR2 SYGVKD. Here the CDR3 reads CAISDSGQGDEKLFF. The CDR3 DNA follows: TGTGCCATCAGTGATTCGGGACAGGGGGATGAAAAACTGTTTTTT.

This clone was detected only once. The DNA of the CDR3 is TGTGCCAGCAGCTCTACGTGGGCCTCGGAGCAGTACTTC. Translating it yields CASSSTWASEQYF. V is TRBV7-2 and J is TRBJ2-7, with D unresolved. V was trimmed by 4 bases and J by 7 bases, leaving 14 bases between them. The CDR3 is 13 amino acids. Per the germline V gene, CDR1 is SGHTA and CDR2 is FQGNSA.

This sequence joins TRBV11-2 and TRBJ2-1; TRBD2 matches 9 bases. The germline gives CDR1 SGHAT, CDR2 FQNNGV. The CDR3 is 15 residues long. After removal of 1 base from V and 4 bases from J, the junction contained 2 bases not matched to a gene. The CDR3 DNA follows: TGTGCCAGCAGCTTAGGTAGCGGGGGTTACAATGAGCAGTTCTTC. Its translation is CASSLGSGGYNEQFF. Together with reference TRBV11-2 and TRBJ2-1, the CDR3 gives the full variable domain: EAGVAQSPRYKIIEKRQSVAFWCNPISGHATLYWYQQILGQGPKLLIQFQNNGVVDDSQLPKDRFSAERLKGVDSTLKIQPAKLEDSAVYLCASSLGSGGYNEQFFGPGTRLTVL.

This clone was detected only once. V is TRBV18 and J is TRBJ1-5; the D gene is possibly TRBD1 (5 bases). V lost 6 bases and J 1 base, leaving 13 bases between the germline ends. Germline V CDR1 and CDR2: KGHSH, LQKENI. The CDR3 runs to 15 residues. The CDR3 DNA reads as TGTGCCAGCTCCGGAGCCTCAGGGAGCAATCAGCCCCAGCATTTT. As protein: CASSGASGSNQPQHF.

V and J are TRBV30 and TRBJ2-6, with a weak D call TRBD1 (6 bases). Trimming shortened V by 0 bases and J by 2 bases, and 8 bases separated the two germline ends. The CDR3 runs to 15 residues. The germline CDR1 and CDR2 sequences are GTSNPN and SVGIG (reference sequence). CDR3 protein: CAWSVGTTGANVLTF. In DNA form, the CDR3 reads TGTGCCTGGAGTGTGGGGACAACTGGGGCCAACGTCCTGACTTTC.

The chain is built from TRBV4-3 and TRBJ2-3, with D possibly TRBD2 on 5 matching bases. CDR3 length equals 16 residues. Germline V CDR1 and CDR2: LGHNA, YSLEER. The germline V and J ends were trimmed by 0 bases and 5 bases, with 15 bases remaining between them. The chain's CDR3 is CASSQDVVLEGDTQYF. CDR3 in DNA: TGCGCCAGCAGCCAAGATGTAGTATTAGAGGGAGATACGCAGTATTTT.

The chain is built from TRBV4-3 and TRBJ2-5; D unclear. The germline V gene encodes CDR1 LGHNA and CDR2 YSLEER. Trimming shortened V by 4 bases and J by 7 bases, and 16 bases separated the two germline ends. The CDR3 loop spans 14 amino acids. The CDR3 loop is CASSPAHIDATQYF. The CDR3 nucleotides read TGCGCCAGCAGCCCTGCCCACATTGATGCGACCCAGTACTTC.

This sequence joins TRBV9 and TRBJ2-3; D remains unclear. CDR1 SGDLS and CDR2 YYNGEE come from the germline V gene. The CDR3 sequence is 14 residues long. Trimming removed 4 bases from V and 1 base from J, with 10 bases in between. DNA for the CDR3: TGTGCCAGCAGCTCCACTTCTCGCACAGATACGCAGTATTTT. It codes for CASSSTSRTDTQYF.

This chain connects TRBV30 to TRBJ1-1; possible D gene TRBD1, 6 bases. The V end was cut by 3 bases, the J end by 4 bases, with 6 bases between. Germline CDR1 is GTSNPN and CDR2 is SVGIG (reference sequence). The CDR3 consists of 11 residues. The CDR3, as DNA: TGTGCCTGGAGAGGGGGCACTGAAGCTTTCTTT. Translated: CAWRGGTEAFF.

This rearrangement joins TRBV19 to TRBJ1-2; tentatively, D is TRBD1 (6 bases). CDR1 LNHDA and CDR2 SQIVND come from the germline V gene (reference sequence). This CDR3 has 14 amino acids. Trimming pared 5 bases from V and 6 bases from J, leaving 16 bases between. The CDR3 bases are TGTGCCAGTAGTCCACAGGGCCGTGTCGATGGCTACACCTTC. Its protein product is CASSPQGRVDGYTF. The full variable domain, in which reference TRBV19 and TRBJ1-2 provide the parts outside the CDR3, is DGGITQSPKYLFRKEGQNVTLSCEQNLNHDAMYWYRQDPGQGLRLIYYSQIVNDFQKGDIAEGYSVSREKKESFPLTVTSAQKNPTAFYLCASSPQGRVDGYTFGSGTRLTVV.

The chain carries TRBV5-1 and TRBJ1-5; D possibly corresponds to TRBD1 (5 bases). This CDR3 has 13 residues. The V gene's germline CDR1 is SGHRS and CDR2 YFSETQ. The V end was cut by 7 bases, the J end by 5 bases, with 13 bases between. In nucleotides, the CDR3 is TGCGCCAGCCAGGCGGGGGTGGATCAGCCCCAGCATTTT. It specifies CASQAGVDQPQHF.

This rearrangement joins TRBV2 to TRBJ2-4; maybe TRBD2 (5 bases). The CDR3 is made up of 15 amino acids. CDR1 and CDR2 (germline): SNHLY, FYNNEI. V lost 4 bases and J 6 bases, leaving 16 bases between the germline ends. CDR3 bases: TGTGCCAGCAGTGGGTTGAAAGGGCGGGCAAACATTCAGTACTTC. Translation gives CASSGLKGRANIQYF.

V is TRBV7-9 and J is TRBJ1-1; 8 nucleotides line up with TRBD1. CDR1 and CDR2 from the germline V gene are SEHNR and FQNEAQ (reference sequence). This CDR3 is 13 amino acids long. Unmatched junction bases numbered 4, after V lost 6 bases and J lost 4 bases. CDR3 protein: CASRTGEGTEAFF. The CDR3 nucleotides are TGTGCCAGCAGGACAGGGGAGGGCACTGAAGCTTTCTTT.

This sequence joins TRBV19 and TRBJ2-2, with D hard to call. V lost 1 base and J lost 4, with 7 bases in between. There are 14 residues in the CDR3. CDR1 and CDR2 (germline): LNHDA, SQIVND (reference sequence). CDR3 residues: CASSIAQFTGELFF. The CDR3 DNA follows: TGTGCCAGTAGTATAGCCCAATTCACCGGGGAGCTGTTTTTT.

J is TRBJ2-7 and V is TRBV6-6; TRBD1 matches at 7 bases. This CDR3 spans 11 amino acids. The V gene end was trimmed by 6 bases and the J gene end by 9 bases; junction bases not matched to a gene: 5. CDR1 is MNHNY, CDR2 SVGAGI, per germline (reference sequence). CDR3 protein: CASRQGGLQYF. CDR3 DNA: TGTGCCAGCAGACAAGGGGGCCTGCAGTACTTC.

The chain joins TRBV11-1 to TRBJ1-2; D gene uncertain. CDR3 length equals 15 residues. CDR1 and CDR2 from the germline V gene are SGHAT and FQDESV (reference sequence). Between the trimmed V and J ends, which lost 5 bases and 0 bases, there was a span of 13 bases. CDR3 nucleotides: TGTGCCAGCAGCCTAAACTACATAGCTAACTATGGCTACACCTTC. This translates into CASSLNYIANYGYTF.

This chain links TRBV29-1 with TRBJ1-1, with D possibly being TRBD1 (5 bases). CDR1 is SQVTM and CDR2 is ANQGSEA in the germline V gene. The CDR3 spans 11 residues. V was shortened by 1 base and J by 11 bases, with 11 bases between the two germline ends. Here the CDR3 reads CSVEVVDKAFF. The CDR3 nucleotides read TGCAGCGTTGAAGTTGTGGACAAGGCTTTCTTT.

The gene calls are TRBV7-6 and TRBJ2-2; 10 nucleotides align to TRBD1. Germline V CDR1 and CDR2: SGHVS, FNYEAQ. The CDR3 spans 15 residues. The trim removed 4 bases at V and 5 bases at J, leaving 4 bases unmatched. The DNA of the CDR3 is TGTGCCAGCAGCTACCGGGACAGGGGTACCGGGGAGCTGTTTTTT. This translates into CASSYRDRGTGELFF.